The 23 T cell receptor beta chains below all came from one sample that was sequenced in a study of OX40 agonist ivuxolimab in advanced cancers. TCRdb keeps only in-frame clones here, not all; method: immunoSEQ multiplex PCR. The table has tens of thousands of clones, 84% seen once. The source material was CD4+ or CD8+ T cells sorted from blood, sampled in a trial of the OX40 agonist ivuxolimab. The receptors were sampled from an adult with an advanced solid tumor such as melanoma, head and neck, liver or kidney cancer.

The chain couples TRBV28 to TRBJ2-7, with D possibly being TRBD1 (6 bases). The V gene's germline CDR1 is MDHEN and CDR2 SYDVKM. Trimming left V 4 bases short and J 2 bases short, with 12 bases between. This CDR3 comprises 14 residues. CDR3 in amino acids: CASSYRVWTYEQYF. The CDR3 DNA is TGTGCCAGCAGTTACAGGGTTTGGACCTACGAGCAGTACTTC.

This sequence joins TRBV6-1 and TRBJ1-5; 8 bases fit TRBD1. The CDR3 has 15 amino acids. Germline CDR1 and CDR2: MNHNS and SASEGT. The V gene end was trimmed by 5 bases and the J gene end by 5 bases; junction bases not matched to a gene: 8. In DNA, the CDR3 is TGTGCCAGCAGTCTAGGTGGGACAGGCTATCAGCCCCAGCATTTT. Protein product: CASSLGGTGYQPQHF.

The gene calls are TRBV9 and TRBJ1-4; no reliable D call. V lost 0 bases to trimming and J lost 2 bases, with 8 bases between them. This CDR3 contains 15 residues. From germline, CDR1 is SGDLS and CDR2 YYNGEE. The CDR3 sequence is CASSVDGRTNEKLFF. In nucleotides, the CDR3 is TGTGCCAGCAGCGTAGACGGGAGGACTAATGAAAAACTGTTTTTT.

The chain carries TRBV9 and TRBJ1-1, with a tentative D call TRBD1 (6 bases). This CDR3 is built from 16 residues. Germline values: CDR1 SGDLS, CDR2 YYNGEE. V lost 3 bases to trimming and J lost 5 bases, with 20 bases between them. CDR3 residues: CASSARRGGQRTEAFF. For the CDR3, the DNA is TGTGCCAGCAGCGCCCGTCGCGGGGGGCAGAGAACTGAAGCTTTCTTT.

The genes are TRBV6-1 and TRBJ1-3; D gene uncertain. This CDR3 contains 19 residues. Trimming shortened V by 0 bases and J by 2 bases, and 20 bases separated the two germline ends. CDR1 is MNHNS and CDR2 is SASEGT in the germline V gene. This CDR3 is CASSEATYLPLDPGNTIYF. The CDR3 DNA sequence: TGTGCCAGCAGTGAAGCGACCTACCTCCCACTGGACCCTGGAAACACCATATATTTT.

The CDR3 loop is CASSPPGPINSPLHF. The CDR3 coding sequence is TGTGCCAGCAGTCCCCCGGGGCCTATTAATTCACCCCTCCACTTT. V gene TRBV27 combines with J gene TRBJ1-6; the D gene is possibly TRBD1 (5 bases). This CDR3 spans 15 amino acids. The V end lost 5 bases, the J end lost 6 bases, and 14 bases lay between the germline ends. The germline CDR1 and CDR2 sequences are MNHEY and SMNVEV (reference sequence).

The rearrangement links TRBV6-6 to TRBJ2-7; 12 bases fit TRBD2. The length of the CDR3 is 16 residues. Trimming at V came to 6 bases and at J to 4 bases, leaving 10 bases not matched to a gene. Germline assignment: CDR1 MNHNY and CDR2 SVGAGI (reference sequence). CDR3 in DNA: TGTGCCAGCAGCCACGAACTAGCGGGGGGTTCTTACGAGCAGTACTTC. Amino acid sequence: CASSHELAGGSYEQYF.

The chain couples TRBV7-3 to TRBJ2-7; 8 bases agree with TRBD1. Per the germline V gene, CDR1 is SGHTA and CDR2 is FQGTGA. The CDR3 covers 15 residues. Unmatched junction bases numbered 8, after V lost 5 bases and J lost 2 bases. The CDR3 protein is CASSPGTGGAYEQYF. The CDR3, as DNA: TGTGCCAGCAGCCCCGGGACAGGAGGGGCCTACGAGCAGTACTTC.

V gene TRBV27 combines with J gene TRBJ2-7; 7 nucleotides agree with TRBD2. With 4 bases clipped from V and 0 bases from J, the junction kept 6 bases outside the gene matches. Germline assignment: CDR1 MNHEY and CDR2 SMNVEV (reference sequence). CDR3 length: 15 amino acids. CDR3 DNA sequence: TGTGCCAGCAGTTCCGCTAGCGGCCTCTCCTACGAGCAGTACTTC. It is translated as CASSSASGLSYEQYF.

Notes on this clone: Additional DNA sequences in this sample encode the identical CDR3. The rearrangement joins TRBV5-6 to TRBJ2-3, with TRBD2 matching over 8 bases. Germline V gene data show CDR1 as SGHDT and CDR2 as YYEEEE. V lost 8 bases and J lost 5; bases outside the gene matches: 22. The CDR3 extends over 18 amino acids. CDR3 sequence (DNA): TGTGCCAGTAGCCCCCAAATGGTACTAGCGGTAGGGGGAGATACGCAGTATTTT. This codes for CASSPQMVLAVGGDTQYF. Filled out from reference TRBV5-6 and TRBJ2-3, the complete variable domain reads DAGVTQSPTHLIKTRGQQVTLRCSPKSGHDTVSWYQQALGQGPQFIFQYYEEEERQRGNFPDRFSGHQFPNYSSELNVNALLLGDSALYLCASSPQMVLAVGGDTQYFGPGTRLTVL.

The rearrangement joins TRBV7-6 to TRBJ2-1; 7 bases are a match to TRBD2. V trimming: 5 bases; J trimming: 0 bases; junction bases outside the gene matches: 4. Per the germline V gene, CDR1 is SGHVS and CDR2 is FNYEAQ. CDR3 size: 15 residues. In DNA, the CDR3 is TGTGCCAGCAGCCCTGGCGGGAGCTCCTACAATGAGCAGTTCTTC. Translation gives CASSPGGSSYNEQFF.

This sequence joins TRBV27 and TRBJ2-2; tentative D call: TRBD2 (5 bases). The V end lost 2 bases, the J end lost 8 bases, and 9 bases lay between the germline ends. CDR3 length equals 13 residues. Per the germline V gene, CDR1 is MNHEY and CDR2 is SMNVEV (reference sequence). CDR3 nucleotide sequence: TGTGCCAGCAGTTTACGGGGTGGGGGGGAGCTGTTTTTT. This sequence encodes CASSLRGGGELFF.

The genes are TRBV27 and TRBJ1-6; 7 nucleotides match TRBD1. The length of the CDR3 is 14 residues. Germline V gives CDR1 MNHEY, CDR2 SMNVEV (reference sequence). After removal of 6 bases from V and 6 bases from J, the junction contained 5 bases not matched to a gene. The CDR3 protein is CASRTGIPNSPLHF. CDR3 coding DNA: TGTGCCAGCAGGACAGGGATACCTAATTCACCCCTCCACTTT.

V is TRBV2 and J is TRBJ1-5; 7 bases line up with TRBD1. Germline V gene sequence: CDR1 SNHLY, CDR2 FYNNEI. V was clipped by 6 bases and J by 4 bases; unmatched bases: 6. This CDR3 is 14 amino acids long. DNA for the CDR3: TGTGCCAGCAGCCAGACAGGGATTAATCAGCCCCAGCATTTT. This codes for CASSQTGINQPQHF.

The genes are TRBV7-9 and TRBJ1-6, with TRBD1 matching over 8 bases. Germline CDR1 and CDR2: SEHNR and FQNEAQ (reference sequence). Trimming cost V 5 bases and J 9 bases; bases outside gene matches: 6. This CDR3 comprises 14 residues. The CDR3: CASSTDREPSPLHF. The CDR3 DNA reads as TGTGCCAGCAGCACGGACAGGGAGCCTTCACCCCTCCACTTT.

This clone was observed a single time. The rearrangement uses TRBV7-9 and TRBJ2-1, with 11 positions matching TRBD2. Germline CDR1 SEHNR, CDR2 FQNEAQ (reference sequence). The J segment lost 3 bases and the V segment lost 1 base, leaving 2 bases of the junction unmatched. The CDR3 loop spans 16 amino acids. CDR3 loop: CASSLVGTSGYNEQFF. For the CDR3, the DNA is TGTGCCAGCAGCTTAGTAGGGACTAGCGGCTACAATGAGCAGTTCTTC.

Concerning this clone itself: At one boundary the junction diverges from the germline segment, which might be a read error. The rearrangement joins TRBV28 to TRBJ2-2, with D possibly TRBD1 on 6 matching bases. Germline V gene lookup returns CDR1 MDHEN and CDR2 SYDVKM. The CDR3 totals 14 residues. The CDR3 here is CASSLWDSTVELFF. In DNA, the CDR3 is TGTGCCAGCAGTTTATGGGACAGCACCGTGGAGCTGTTTTTT.

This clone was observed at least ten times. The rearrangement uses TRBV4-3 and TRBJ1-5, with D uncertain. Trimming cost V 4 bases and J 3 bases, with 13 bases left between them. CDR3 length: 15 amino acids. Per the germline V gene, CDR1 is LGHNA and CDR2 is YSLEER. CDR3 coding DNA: TGCGCCAGCAGCCCATCCGCCGGGGTCAATCAGCCCCAGCATTTT. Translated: CASSPSAGVNQPQHF.

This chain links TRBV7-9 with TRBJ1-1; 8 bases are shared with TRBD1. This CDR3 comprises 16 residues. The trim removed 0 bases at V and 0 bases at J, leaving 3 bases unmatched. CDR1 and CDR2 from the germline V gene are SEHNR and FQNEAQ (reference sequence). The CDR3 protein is CASSLAQGVLNTEAFF. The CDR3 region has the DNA TGTGCCAGCAGCTTAGCACAGGGGGTTCTGAACACTGAAGCTTTCTTT.

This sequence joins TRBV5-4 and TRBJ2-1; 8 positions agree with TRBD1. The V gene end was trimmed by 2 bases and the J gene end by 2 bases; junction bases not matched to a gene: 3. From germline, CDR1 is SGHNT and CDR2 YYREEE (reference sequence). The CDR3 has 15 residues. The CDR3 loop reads CASSFPGGPYNEQFF. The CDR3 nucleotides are TGTGCCAGCAGCTTCCCAGGGGGCCCCTACAATGAGCAGTTCTTC.

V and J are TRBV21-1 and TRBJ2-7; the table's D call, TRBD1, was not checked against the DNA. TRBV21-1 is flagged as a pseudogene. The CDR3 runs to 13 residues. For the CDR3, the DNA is TGTGCCAGAACCAGAACAGATGTCTACGAGCAGTACTTC. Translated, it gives CARTRTDVYEQYF.

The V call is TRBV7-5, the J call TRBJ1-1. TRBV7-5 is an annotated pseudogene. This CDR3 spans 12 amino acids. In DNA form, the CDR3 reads TGTGCCAGCAGCTCGCTCTACACTGAAGCTTTCTTT. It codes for CASSSLYTEAFF.

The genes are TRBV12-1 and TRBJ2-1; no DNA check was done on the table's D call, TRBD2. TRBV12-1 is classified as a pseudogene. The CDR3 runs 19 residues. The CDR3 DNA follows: TGTGCCAGCAGCCCCGTGGGGTTAAGCGGGGGCCAAGGGGGGAATGAGCAGTTCTTC. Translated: CASSPVGLSGGQGGNEQFF.